These 21 T cell receptor beta chains came from one sample sequenced in a study of T cells in Graves' hyperthyroidism and ophthalmopathy. The investigators amplified TCR beta CDR3 regions from RNA transcripts. Initially, a first-round RT-PCR of the TCR CDR3 employed the HTBI primer set. TCRdb re-derived calls from the multiplex PCR reads in MiXCR, one entry per CDR3 protein. The sample yields about 400,000 distinct CDR3 sequences, over 12% seen once. Material: blood. These receptors were obtained from a man aged 50-59 years with Graves' ophthalmopathy.

The chain is built from TRBV27 and TRBJ1-5; TRBD1 aligns across 9 bases. With 6 bases clipped from V and 3 bases from J, the junction kept 9 bases outside the gene matches. The germline V gene has CDR1 MNHEY and CDR2 SMNVEV (reference sequence). The CDR3 contains 16 residues. DNA of the CDR3: TGTGCCAGCAGGCCCACCCGGGACAGGGCCAATCAGCCCCAGCATTTT. Translating it yields CASRPTRDRANQPQHF.

This clonotype occurred many times. The rearrangement joins TRBV7-9 to TRBJ2-7; D not resolved. CDR1 and CDR2 from the germline V gene are SEHNR and FQNEAQ (reference sequence). The CDR3 runs to 15 residues. Trimming removed 1 base from V and 2 bases from J, with 12 bases in between. The CDR3 sequence: CASSLVSGRPYEQYF. In DNA, the CDR3 is TGTGCCAGCAGCTTAGTTTCTGGCAGGCCCTACGAGCAGTACTTC.

There are many counts of this clonotype. The V and J genes are TRBV30 and TRBJ2-7; D uncertain. Germline V gene data show CDR1 as GTSNPN and CDR2 as SVGIG (reference sequence). With 0 bases removed from V and 1 base from J, the gap between germline ends came to 10 bases. The CDR3 covers 14 residues. As DNA, the CDR3 is TGTGCCTGGAGTGTACGGGTTTTTTCCTACGAGCAGTACTTC. Translated: CAWSVRVFSYEQYF.

The chain couples TRBV5-1 to TRBJ2-3; 9 nucleotides match TRBD1. Germline assignment: CDR1 SGHRS and CDR2 YFSETQ. Unmatched junction bases numbered 4, after V lost 4 bases and J lost 4 bases. This CDR3 is 14 amino acids long. CDR3 DNA: TGCGCCAGCAGCGTACAGGGGGCGGCAGATACGCAGTATTTT. It encodes CASSVQGAADTQYF.

The sample holds many counts of this clonotype. In DNA form, the CDR3 reads TGCGCCAGCAGTGAGCACGGGACTAGCGGGAGGGGAGGCAAAAACATTCAGTACTTC. Protein: CASSEHGTSGRGGKNIQYF. J is TRBJ2-4 and V is TRBV10-2, with 16 bases that match TRBD2. Germline CDR1 reads WSHSY; CDR2 reads SAAADI. This CDR3 spans 19 amino acids. The trim removed 2 bases at V and 3 bases at J, leaving 7 bases unmatched.

This clonotype occurred many times. The chain has TRBV10-3 and TRBJ2-7; D unclear. Trimming pared 3 bases from V and 0 bases from J, leaving 9 bases between. Germline CDR1 is ENHRY and CDR2 is SYGVKD. The CDR3 is 14 amino acids. CDR3 sequence reads: CAISEGHSSYEQYF. The CDR3 DNA follows: TGTGCCATCAGTGAAGGTCACAGCTCCTACGAGCAGTACTTC.

This clonotype appeared many times. This sequence joins TRBV5-1 and TRBJ2-7; 8 bases match TRBD1. Germline trimming cut 3 bases from V and 2 bases from J; bases unmatched to any gene: 7. The CDR3 length is 15 residues. Germline CDR1 SGHRS, CDR2 YFSETQ. The DNA for the CDR3 is TGCGCCAGCAGCTACAGGACAGGGCCCACCTACGAGCAGTACTTC. Its translation is CASSYRTGPTYEQYF. Using reference TRBV5-1 and TRBJ2-7 for the parts outside the CDR3, the full variable domain is KAGVTQTPRYLIKTRGQQVTLSCSPISGHRSVSWYQQTPGQGLQFLFEYFSETQRNKGNFPGRFSGRQFSNSRSEMNVSTLELGDSALYLCASSYRTGPTYEQYFGPGTRLTVT.

The sample holds a few counts of this clonotype. The V gene is TRBV7-9, the J gene TRBJ1-4, with 7 bases fitting TRBD1. The junction had 3 bases not matched to a gene; V was cut back by 5 bases and J by 3 bases. Germline V gene sequence: CDR1 SEHNR, CDR2 FQNEAQ (reference sequence). CDR3 length equals 14 residues. The CDR3 DNA follows: TGTGCCAGCAGCAAGGGGGCGGCTAATGAAAAACTGTTTTTT. Protein sequence: CASSKGAANEKLFF.

This clonotype was observed many times. This chain connects TRBV7-9 to TRBJ2-1; possible D gene TRBD1, 5 bases. This CDR3 spans 13 amino acids. V was trimmed by 5 bases and J by 8 bases, leaving 13 bases between them. Germline assignment: CDR1 SEHNR and CDR2 FQNEAQ (reference sequence). For the CDR3, the DNA is TGTGCCAGCAGCCCGACCGCAGGGTATGAGCAGTTCTTC. Translating it yields CASSPTAGYEQFF.

This clonotype has a count of ten or more. CDR3 in amino acids: CASSQGRTSSYNEQFF. In DNA, the CDR3 is TGTGCCAGCAGTCAAGGACGAACCAGCTCCTACAATGAGCAGTTCTTC. V usage is TRBV27 and J usage is TRBJ2-1, with D unresolved. V lost 5 bases and J 0 bases, leaving 14 bases between the germline ends. Germline V CDR1 and CDR2: MNHEY, SMNVEV (reference sequence). There are 16 residues in the CDR3.

This clonotype appeared many times. The chain recombines TRBV6-1 with TRBJ2-1, with 8 bases fitting TRBD1. V lost 6 bases and J lost 6; bases outside the gene matches: 10. The CDR3 is made up of 15 amino acids. The germline gives CDR1 MNHNS, CDR2 SASEGT. The CDR3 loop is CASRKGRGLVNEQFF. The DNA for the CDR3 is TGTGCCAGCAGGAAGGGCAGGGGGCTGGTCAATGAGCAGTTCTTC.

The chain is built from TRBV19 and TRBJ2-1; 7 bases agree with TRBD1. There are 15 residues in the CDR3. Looked up from germline, CDR1 is LNHDA and CDR2 is SQIVND (reference sequence). V shed 3 bases, J shed 5 bases, and the junction held 7 bases outside the gene matches. The CDR3 coding sequence is TGTGCCAGTAGTATCGTGGGGACAGATAACAATGAGCAGTTCTTC. This gives the protein CASSIVGTDNNEQFF.

Concerning this clonotype itself: One base away lies a much larger clone, so this may be a sequencing read error. This chain uses TRBV11-3 with TRBJ2-7, with D unresolved. V lost 6 bases, J lost 6 bases, and 24 bases lay in between. The CDR3 spans 16 residues. Germline V gene sequence: CDR1 SGHNT, CDR2 YENEEA. In DNA form, the CDR3 reads TGTGCCAGCAGGCCCATTCCAGCCCAGGTGGATAGCGAGCAGTACTTC. This gives the protein CASRPIPAQVDSEQYF.

At least ten counts were recorded for this clonotype. The V gene is TRBV30, the J gene TRBJ1-2; no clear D gene. The CDR3 spans 13 residues. V was cut by 5 bases and J by 4 bases, with 14 bases left in between. Germline assignment: CDR1 GTSNPN and CDR2 SVGIG (reference sequence). The CDR3 loop is CAWAWERTYGYTF. For the CDR3, the DNA is TGTGCCTGGGCCTGGGAAAGGACCTATGGCTACACCTTC.

This clonotype was observed many times. In DNA form, the CDR3 reads TGTGCCAGCAGCTTAGAGGACAGATTGAACACTGAAGCTTTCTTT. Its protein product is CASSLEDRLNTEAFF. This chain uses TRBV7-2 with TRBJ1-1; D may be TRBD1 (6 bases). The length of the CDR3 is 15 residues. The V end was cut by 1 base, the J end by 0 bases, with 9 bases between. Germline V gene lookup returns CDR1 SGHTA and CDR2 FQGNSA.

There are a few counts of this clonotype. The gene calls are TRBV19 and TRBJ2-2; D not certain. Trimming left V 9 bases short and J 2 bases short, with 13 bases between. Looked up from germline, CDR1 is LNHDA and CDR2 is SQIVND (reference sequence). The CDR3 is made up of 14 amino acids. The CDR3 is CASKPFENTGELFF. The DNA for the CDR3 is TGTGCCAGCAAACCCTTCGAAAACACCGGGGAGCTGTTTTTT.

This clonotype was seen at least ten times. The chain combines TRBV3-1 with TRBJ1-2; D is uncertain. Germline V CDR1 and CDR2: LGHDT, YNNKEL (reference sequence). This CDR3 comprises 13 residues. With 8 bases removed from V and 3 bases from J, the gap between germline ends came to 13 bases. The CDR3 DNA follows: TGTGCCAGCGGTCGTTATCGCGACTATGGCTACACCTTC. Encoded protein: CASGRYRDYGYTF.

Only a few counts were recorded for this clonotype. The junction differs from germline at one of its ends, possibly a read error. The chain employs TRBV10-1 and TRBJ2-1; 8 nucleotides agree with TRBD1. The CDR3 has 16 residues. Looked up from germline, CDR1 is WNHNN and CDR2 is SYGVQD (reference sequence). CDR3 DNA sequence: TGCGCCAGCAATGAGTCCAGGGGGCGCGGCTACAATGAGCAGTTCTTC. It encodes CASNESRGRGYNEQFF.

This clonotype occurred many times. The chain links TRBV30 to TRBJ1-5, with D possibly being TRBD1 (5 bases). The CDR3 is made up of 12 amino acids. From germline, CDR1 is GTSNPN and CDR2 SVGIG (reference sequence). The V end lost 1 base, the J end lost 6 bases, and 7 bases lay between the germline ends. CDR3 sequence: CAWSEGFQPQHF. Here the CDR3 DNA reads TGTGCCTGGAGTGAGGGGTTTCAGCCCCAGCATTTT.

This clonotype was found many times. The chain joins TRBV18 to TRBJ1-5; 7 nucleotides match TRBD1. Germline values: CDR1 KGHSH, CDR2 LQKENI. V was clipped by 3 bases and J by 6 bases; unmatched bases: 8. The CDR3 runs to 15 residues. The CDR3 coding sequence is TGTGCCAGCTCACCCACTGAGGGGGCATTTCAGCCCCAGCATTTT. The encoded protein is CASSPTEGAFQPQHF. Together with reference TRBV18 and TRBJ1-5, the CDR3 gives the full variable domain: NAGVMQNPRHLVRRRGQEARLRCSPMKGHSHVYWYRQLPEEGLKFMVYLQKENIIDESGMPKERFSAEFPKEGPSILRIQQVVRGDSAAYFCASSPTEGAFQPQHFGDGTRLSIL.

The rearrangement uses TRBV19 and TRBJ2-2, with 8 bases fitting TRBD2. V lost 5 bases to trimming and J lost 5 bases; unmatched junction nucleotides: 7. Per the germline V gene, CDR1 is LNHDA and CDR2 is SQIVND (reference sequence). The CDR3 is 15 amino acids. CDR3 DNA: TGTGCCAGTAGTCCCAGCGGGAGTAGGACCGGGGAGCTGTTTTTT. As protein: CASSPSGSRTGELFF.